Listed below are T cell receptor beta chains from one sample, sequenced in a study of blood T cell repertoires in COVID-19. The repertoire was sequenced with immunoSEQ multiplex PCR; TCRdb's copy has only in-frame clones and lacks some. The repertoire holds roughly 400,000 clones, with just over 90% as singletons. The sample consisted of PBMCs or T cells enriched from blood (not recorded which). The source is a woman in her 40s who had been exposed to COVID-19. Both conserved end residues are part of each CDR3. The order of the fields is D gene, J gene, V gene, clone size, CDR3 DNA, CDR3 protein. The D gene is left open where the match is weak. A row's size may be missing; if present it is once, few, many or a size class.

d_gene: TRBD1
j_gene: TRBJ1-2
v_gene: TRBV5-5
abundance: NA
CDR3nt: TGTGCCAGCAGCTCCACCGGGACAGGGAACTATGGCTACACCTTC
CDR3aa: CASSSTGTGNYGYTF

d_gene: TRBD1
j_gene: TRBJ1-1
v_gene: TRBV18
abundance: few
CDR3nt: TGTGCCAGCTCACCACCGGACAGGGTGAACACTGAAGCTTTCTTT
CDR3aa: CASSPPDRVNTEAFF

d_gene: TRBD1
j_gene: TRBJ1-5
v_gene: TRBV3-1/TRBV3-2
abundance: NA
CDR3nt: TGTGCCAGCAGCCAAAGCCCCGGGACAGGGAGTCAGCCCCAGCATTTT
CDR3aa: CASSQSPGTGSQPQHF

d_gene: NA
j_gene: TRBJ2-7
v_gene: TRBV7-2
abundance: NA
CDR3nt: TGTGCCAGCAGAGGGGAAAACTCCCACGAGCAGTACTTC
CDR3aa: CASRGENSHEQYF

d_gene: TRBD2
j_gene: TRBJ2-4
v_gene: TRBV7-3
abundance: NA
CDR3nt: TGTGCCAGCAGCCCCTCGGGGCTAGCGGGAGTCGATGCCAAAAACATTCAGTACTTC
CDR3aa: CASSPSGLAGVDAKNIQYF

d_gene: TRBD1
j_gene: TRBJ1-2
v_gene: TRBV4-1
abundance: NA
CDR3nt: TGCGCCAGCAGCCAAGAGCGACAGGGCCAAGCTAACTATGGCTACACCTTC
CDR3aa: CASSQERQGQANYGYTF

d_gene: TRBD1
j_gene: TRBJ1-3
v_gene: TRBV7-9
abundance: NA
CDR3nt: TGTGCCAGCAGCCTGGGGACAGGTGGAGGAAACACCATATATTTT
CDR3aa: CASSLGTGGGNTIYF

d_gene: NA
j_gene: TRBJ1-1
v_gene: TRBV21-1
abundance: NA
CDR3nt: TGTGCCAGCAGCAAAGATCAGGGGGAGTACGCTTTCTTT
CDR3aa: CASSKDQGEYAFF

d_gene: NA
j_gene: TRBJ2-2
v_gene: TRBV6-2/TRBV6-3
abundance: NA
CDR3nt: TGTGCCAGCAGTCGGAACACCGGGGAGCTGTTTTTT
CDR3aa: CASSRNTGELFF

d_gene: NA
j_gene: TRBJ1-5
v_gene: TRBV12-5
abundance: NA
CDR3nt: TGTGCTAGTGCCATCTCAGGTGGAAGCAATCAGCCCCAGCATTTT
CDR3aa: CASAISGGSNQPQHF